The TCR beta chain described here comes from a study of T cells after posttransplantation cyclophosphamide. Trimming removed 5 bases from V and 6 bases from J, with 14 bases in between. CDR1 and CDR2 (germline): GTSNPN, SVGIG (reference sequence). The CDR3 spans 13 residues. Data came from immunoSEQ multiplex PCR; TCRdb stores just in-frame clones and leaves some out. Of about 4,000 clones listed, nearly 85% are singletons. Note on this clone: Its antigen is as yet unknown.

Cyclophosphamide on days +3 and +4 followed busulfan-fludarabine conditioning and a marrow graft. Study outcomes and limitations: Tissue-infiltrating T cells from skin or gut overlapped little with blood T cells. Recipient CMV seropositivity and CMV reactivation strongly tracked TRB clonality.

The chain employs TRBV30 and TRBJ2-1; D is possibly TRBD1 (6 bases). The sample was CD4+ T cells sorted from blood, taken roughly 220 days after a stem cell transplant with posttransplant cyclophosphamide. This sequence originates from a male patient aged 25 to 39 who received an allogeneic stem cell transplant from a related donor, was CMV-positive, and had no GVHD. Some T cells may be graft donor cells. CDR3 nucleotide sequence: TGTGCCTGGGGGGGCTATGGAGTCAATGAGCAGTTCTTC. It specifies CAWGGYGVNEQFF.